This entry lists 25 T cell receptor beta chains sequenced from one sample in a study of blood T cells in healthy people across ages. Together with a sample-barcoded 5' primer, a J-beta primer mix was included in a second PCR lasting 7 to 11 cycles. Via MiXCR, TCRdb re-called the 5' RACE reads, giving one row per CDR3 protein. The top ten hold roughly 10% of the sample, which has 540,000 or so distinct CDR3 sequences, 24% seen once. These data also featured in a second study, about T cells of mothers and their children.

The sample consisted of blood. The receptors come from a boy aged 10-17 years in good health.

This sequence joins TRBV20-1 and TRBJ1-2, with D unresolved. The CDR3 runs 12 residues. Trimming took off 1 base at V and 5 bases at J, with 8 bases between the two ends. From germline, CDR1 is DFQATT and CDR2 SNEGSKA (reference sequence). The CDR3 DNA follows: TGCAGTGCTAGAGTCTCCGGGTATGGCTACACCTTC. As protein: CSARVSGYGYTF.

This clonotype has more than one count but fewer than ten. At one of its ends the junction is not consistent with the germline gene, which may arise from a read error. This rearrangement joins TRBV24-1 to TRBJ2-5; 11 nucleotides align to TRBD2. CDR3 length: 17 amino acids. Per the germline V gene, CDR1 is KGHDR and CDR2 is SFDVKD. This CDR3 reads CVTSDRLAGKYQETQYF. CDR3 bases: TGTGTCACCAGTGACCGACTAGCGGGAAAGTACCAAGAGACCCAGTACTTC.

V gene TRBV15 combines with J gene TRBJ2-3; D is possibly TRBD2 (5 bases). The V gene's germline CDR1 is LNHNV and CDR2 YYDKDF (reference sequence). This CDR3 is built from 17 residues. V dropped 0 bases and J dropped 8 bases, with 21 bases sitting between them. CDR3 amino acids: CATSRDRVQEVSGTQYF. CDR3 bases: TGTGCCACCAGCAGAGATCGGGTGCAGGAGGTATCGGGTACGCAGTATTTT.

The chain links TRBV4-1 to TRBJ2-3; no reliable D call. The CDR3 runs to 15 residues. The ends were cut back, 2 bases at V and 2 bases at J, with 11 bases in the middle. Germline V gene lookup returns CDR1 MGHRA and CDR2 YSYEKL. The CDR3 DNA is TGCGCCAGCAGCCAAAAACTACCCCACACAGATACGCAGTATTTT. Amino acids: CASSQKLPHTDTQYF.

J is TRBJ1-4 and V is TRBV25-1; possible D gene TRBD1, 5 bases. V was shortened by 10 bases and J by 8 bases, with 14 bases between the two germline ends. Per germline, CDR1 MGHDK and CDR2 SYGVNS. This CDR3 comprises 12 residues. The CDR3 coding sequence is TGTGCCAACGACGCAGGGAGCGAAAAACTGTTTTTT. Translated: CANDAGSEKLFF.

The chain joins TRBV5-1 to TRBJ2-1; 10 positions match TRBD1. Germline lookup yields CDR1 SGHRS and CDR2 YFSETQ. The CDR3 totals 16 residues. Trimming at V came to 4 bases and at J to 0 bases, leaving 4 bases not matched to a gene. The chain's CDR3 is CASSMRTGGSYNEQFF. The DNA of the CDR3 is TGCGCCAGCAGCATGAGGACAGGGGGCTCCTACAATGAGCAGTTCTTC.

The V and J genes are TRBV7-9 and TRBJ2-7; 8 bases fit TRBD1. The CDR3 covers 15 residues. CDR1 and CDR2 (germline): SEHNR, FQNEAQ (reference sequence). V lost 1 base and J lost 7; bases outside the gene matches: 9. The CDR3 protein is CASSLVPGGSREQYF. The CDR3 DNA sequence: TGTGCCAGCAGCTTAGTGCCAGGGGGCTCTCGGGAGCAGTACTTC.

In DNA form, the CDR3 reads TGCGCCAGCAGTTCGACTAGCTTGTCCTACAATGAGCAGTTCTTC. It encodes CASSSTSLSYNEQFF. The genes are TRBV5-1 and TRBJ2-1; TRBD2 matches 7 bases. Germline V gene sequence: CDR1 SGHRS, CDR2 YFSETQ. The V segment lost 5 bases and the J segment 1 base; nucleotides outside the gene matches: 6. The CDR3 sequence is 15 residues long.

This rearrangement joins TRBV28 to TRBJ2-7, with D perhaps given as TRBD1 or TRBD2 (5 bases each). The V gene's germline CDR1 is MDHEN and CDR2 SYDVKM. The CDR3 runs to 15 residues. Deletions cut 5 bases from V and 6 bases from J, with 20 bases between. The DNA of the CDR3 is TGTGCCAGCAGTGCCACGGGACCGATTATGCTCGAGCAGTACTTC. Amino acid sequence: CASSATGPIMLEQYF.

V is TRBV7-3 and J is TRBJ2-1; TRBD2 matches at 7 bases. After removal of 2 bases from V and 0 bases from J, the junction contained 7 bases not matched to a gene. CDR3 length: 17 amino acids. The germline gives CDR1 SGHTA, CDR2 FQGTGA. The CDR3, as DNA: TGTGCCAGCAGCTTAGAACCTAGCGGAAGCTCCTACAATGAGCAGTTCTTC. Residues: CASSLEPSGSSYNEQFF.

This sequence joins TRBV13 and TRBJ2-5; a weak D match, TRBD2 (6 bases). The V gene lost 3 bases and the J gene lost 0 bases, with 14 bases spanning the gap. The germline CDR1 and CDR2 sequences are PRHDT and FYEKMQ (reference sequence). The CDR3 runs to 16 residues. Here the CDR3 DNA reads TGTGCCAGCAGCTTCTCCACTAGCTGGTACCAAGAGACCCAGTACTTC. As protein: CASSFSTSWYQETQYF. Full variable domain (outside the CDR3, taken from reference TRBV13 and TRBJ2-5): AAGVIQSPRHLIKEKRETATLKCYPIPRHDTVYWYQQGPGQDPQFLISFYEKMQSDKGSIPDRFSAQQFSDYHSELNMSSLELGDSALYFCASSFSTSWYQETQYFGPGTRLLVL.

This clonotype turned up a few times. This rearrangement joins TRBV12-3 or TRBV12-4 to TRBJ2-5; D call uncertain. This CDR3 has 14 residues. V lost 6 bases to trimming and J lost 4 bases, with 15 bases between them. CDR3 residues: CASSLLGNIETQYF. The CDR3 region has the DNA TGTGCCAGCAGCCTACTGGGGAATATAGAGACCCAGTACTTC.

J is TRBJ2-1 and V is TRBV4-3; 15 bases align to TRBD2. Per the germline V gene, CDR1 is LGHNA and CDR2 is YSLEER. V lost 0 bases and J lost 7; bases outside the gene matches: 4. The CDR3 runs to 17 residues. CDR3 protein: CASSQDRGLAGGNEQFF. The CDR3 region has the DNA TGCGCCAGCAGCCAAGATAGGGGACTAGCGGGAGGAAATGAGCAGTTCTTC.

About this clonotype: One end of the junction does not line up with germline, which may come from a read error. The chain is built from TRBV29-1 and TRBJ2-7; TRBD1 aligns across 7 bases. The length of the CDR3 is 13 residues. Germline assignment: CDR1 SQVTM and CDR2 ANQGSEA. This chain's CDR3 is CSVAGTVSYEQCF. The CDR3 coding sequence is TGCAGCGTTGCCGGGACAGTCTCCTACGAGCAGTGCTTC.

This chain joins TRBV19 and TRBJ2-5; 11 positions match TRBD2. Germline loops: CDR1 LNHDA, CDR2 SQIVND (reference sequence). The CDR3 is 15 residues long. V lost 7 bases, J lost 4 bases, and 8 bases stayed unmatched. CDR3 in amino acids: CASTPTSGISETQYF. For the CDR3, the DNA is TGTGCCAGTACTCCGACTAGCGGGATCTCAGAGACCCAGTACTTC.

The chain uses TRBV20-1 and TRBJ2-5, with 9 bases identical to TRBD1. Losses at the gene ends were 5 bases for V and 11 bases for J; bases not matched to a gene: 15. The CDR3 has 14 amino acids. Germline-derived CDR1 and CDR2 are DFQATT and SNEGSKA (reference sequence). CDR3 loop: CSAVPGQGVNGQYF. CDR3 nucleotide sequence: TGCAGTGCTGTGCCGGGACAGGGTGTGAACGGGCAGTACTTC.

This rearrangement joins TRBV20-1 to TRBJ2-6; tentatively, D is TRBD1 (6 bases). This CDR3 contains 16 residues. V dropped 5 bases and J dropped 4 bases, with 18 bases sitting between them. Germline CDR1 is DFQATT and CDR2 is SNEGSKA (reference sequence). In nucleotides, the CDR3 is TGCAGTGCTCTCCAGCCGGACAGAGGGGGGGCCAACGTCCTGACTTTC. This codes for CSALQPDRGGANVLTF.

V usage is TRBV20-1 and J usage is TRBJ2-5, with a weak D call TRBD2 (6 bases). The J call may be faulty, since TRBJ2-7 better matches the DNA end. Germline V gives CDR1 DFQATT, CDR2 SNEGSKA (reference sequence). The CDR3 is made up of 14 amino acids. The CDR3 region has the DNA TGCAGTGCTAGACGGCCTAGCGATCCATACGAGCAGTACTTC. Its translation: CSARRPSDPYEQYF.

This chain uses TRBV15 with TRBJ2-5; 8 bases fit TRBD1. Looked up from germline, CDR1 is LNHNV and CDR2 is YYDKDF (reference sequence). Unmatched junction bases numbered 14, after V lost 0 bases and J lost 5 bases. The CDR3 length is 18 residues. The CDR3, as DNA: TGTGCCACCAGCAGAGATCGCAGAAGACAGGGGATTTTCGAGACCCAGTACTTC. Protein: CATSRDRRRQGIFETQYF.

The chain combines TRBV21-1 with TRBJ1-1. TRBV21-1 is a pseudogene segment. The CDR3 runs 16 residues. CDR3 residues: CASTEDGGGTNTEAFF. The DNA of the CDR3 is TGTGCCAGCACTGAAGATGGAGGAGGAACGAACACTGAAGCTTTCTTT.

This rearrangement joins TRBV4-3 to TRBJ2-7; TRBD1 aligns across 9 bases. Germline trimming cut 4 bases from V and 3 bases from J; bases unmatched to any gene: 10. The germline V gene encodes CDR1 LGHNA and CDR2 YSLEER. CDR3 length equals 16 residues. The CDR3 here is CASSRGQGGKSYEQYF. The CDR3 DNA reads TGCGCCAGCAGCCGGGGACAGGGTGGAAAAAGCTACGAGCAGTACTTC.

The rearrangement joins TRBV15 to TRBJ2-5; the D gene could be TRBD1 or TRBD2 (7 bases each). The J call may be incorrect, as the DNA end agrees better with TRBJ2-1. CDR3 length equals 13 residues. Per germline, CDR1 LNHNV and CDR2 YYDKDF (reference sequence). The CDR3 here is CATSKQGRDEQFF. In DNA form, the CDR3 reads TGTGCCACCAGCAAACAGGGGAGGGATGAGCAGTTCTTC.

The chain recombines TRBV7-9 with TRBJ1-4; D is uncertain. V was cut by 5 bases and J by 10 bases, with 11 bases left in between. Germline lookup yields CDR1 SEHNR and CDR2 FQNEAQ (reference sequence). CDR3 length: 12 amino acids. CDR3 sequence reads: CASSQPFGKLFF. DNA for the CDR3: TGTGCCAGCAGCCAGCCGTTCGGAAAACTGTTTTTT.

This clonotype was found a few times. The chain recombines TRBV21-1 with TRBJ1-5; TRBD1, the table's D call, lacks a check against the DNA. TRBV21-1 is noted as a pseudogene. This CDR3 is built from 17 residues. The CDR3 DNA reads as TGTGCCATCCTCGCCGGGAGACAACCACATAGCAATCAGCCCCAGCATTTT. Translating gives CAILAGRQPHSNQPQHF.

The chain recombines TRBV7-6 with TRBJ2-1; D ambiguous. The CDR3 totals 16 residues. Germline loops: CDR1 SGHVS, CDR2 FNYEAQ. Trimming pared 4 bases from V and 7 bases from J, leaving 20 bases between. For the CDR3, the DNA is TGTGCCAGCAGCTCCAATTTAGATCCGAGAGAGAATGAGCAGTTCTTC. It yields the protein CASSSNLDPRENEQFF.